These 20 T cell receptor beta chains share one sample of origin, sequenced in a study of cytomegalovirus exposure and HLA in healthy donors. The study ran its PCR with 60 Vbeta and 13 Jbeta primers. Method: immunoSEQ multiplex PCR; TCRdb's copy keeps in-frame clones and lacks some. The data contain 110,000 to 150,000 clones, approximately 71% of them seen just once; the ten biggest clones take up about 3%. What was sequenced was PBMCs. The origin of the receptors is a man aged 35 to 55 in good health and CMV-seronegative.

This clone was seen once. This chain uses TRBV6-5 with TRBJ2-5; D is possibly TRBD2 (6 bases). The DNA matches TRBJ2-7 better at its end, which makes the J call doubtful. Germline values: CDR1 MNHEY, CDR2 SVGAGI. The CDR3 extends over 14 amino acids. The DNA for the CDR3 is TGTGCCACGAGCCCCCTGGCGGGGTCCTACGAGCAGTACTTC. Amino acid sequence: CATSPLAGSYEQYF.

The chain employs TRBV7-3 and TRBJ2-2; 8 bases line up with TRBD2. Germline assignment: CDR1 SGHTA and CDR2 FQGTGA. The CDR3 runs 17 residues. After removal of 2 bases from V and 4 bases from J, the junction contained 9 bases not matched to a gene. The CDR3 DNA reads TGTGCCAGCAGCTTAGGGTTCGGGACTAGGGGCACCGGGGAGCTGTTTTTT. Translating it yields CASSLGFGTRGTGELFF.

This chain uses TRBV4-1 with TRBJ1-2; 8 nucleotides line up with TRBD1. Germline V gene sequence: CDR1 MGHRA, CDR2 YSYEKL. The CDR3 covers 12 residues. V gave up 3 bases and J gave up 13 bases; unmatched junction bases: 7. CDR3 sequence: CASSQAQDRATF. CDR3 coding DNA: TGCGCCAGCAGCCAGGCGCAGGACAGGGCCACCTTC.

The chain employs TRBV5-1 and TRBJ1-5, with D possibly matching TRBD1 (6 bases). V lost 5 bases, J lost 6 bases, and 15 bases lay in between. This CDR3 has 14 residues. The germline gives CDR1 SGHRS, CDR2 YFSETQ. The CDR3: CASSPDRSAQPQHF. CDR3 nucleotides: TGCGCCAGCAGTCCTGACAGGTCTGCTCAGCCCCAGCATTTT.

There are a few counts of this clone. The chain's CDR3 is CASSERASGGALSYEQYF. CDR3 bases: TGTGCCAGCAGCGAGCGGGCTAGCGGGGGGGCCCTGTCCTACGAGCAGTACTTC. J is TRBJ2-7 and V is TRBV7-2; 12 bases are a match to TRBD2. CDR1 and CDR2 from the germline V gene are SGHTA and FQGNSA. V trimming: 5 bases; J trimming: 1 base; junction bases outside the gene matches: 12. The CDR3 spans 18 residues. The full variable domain, with the rest looked up from reference TRBV7-2 and TRBJ2-7, is GAGVSQSPSNKVTEKGKDVELRCDPISGHTALYWYRQSLGQGLEFLIYFQGNSAPDKSGLPSDRFSAERTGGSVSTLTIQRTQQEDSAVYLCASSERASGGALSYEQYFGPGTRLTVT.

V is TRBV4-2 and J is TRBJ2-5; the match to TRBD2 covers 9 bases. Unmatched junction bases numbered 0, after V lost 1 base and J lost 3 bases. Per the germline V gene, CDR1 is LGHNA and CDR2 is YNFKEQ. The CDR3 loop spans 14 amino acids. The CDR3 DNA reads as TGTGCCAGCAGCCAAGGCGGGAGGGAAGAGACCCAGTACTTC. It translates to CASSQGGREETQYF.

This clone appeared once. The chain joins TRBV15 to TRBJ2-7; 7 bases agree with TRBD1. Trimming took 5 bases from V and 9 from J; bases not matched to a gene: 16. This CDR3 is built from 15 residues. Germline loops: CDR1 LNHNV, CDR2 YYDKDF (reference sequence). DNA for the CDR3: TGTGCCACCAGCGCCCCCACAGGGGCTATAGGCGGGCAGTACTTC. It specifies CATSAPTGAIGGQYF.

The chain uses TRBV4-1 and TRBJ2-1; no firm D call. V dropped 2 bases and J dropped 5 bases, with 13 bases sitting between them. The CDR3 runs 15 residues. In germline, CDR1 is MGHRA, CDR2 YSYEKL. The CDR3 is CASSQPNSLHNEQFF. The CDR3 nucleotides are TGCGCCAGCAGCCAACCCAACTCCTTACACAATGAGCAGTTCTTC.

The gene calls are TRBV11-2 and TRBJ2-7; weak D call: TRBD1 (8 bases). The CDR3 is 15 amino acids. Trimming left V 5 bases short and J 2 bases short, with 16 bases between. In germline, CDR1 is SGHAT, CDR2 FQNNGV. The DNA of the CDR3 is TGTGCCAGCAGCGCCTTACAGGGGGGGGCCTACGAGCAGTACTTC. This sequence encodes CASSALQGGAYEQYF. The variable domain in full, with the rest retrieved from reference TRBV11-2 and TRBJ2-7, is EAGVAQSPRYKIIEKRQSVAFWCNPISGHATLYWYQQILGQGPKLLIQFQNNGVVDDSQLPKDRFSAERLKGVDSTLKIQPAKLEDSAVYLCASSALQGGAYEQYFGPGTRLTVT.

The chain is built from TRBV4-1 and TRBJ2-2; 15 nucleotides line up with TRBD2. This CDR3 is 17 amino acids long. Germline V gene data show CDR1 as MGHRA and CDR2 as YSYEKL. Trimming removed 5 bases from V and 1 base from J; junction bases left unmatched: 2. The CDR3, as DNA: TGCGCCAGCAGCTCGGGACTAGCGGGGGGGAACACCGGGGAGCTGTTTTTT. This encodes CASSSGLAGGNTGELFF.

Written as DNA, the CDR3 is TGTGCCAGCAGCTTAAGACAGGGGGCCTACCAAGAGACCCAGTACTTC. Protein sequence: CASSLRQGAYQETQYF. The chain carries TRBV13 and TRBJ2-5; the match to TRBD1 covers 10 bases. Per germline, CDR1 PRHDT and CDR2 FYEKMQ (reference sequence). This CDR3 is built from 16 residues. The V gene end was trimmed by 2 bases and the J gene end by 0 bases; junction bases not matched to a gene: 3.

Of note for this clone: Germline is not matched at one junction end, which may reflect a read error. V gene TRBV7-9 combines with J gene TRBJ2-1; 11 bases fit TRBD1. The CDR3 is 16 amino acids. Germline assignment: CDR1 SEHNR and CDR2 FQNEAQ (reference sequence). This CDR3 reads CSSSRSGQGAGNEQFF. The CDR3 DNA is TGTTCCAGCAGCCGATCAGGACAGGGGGCAGGCAATGAGCAGTTCTTC.

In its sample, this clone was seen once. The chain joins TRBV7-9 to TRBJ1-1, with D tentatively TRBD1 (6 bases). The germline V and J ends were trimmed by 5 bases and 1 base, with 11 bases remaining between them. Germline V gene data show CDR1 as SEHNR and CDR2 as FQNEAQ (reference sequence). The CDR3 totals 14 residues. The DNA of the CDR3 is TGTGCCAGCAGCCCGGGGGGCTCGAACACTGAAGCTTTCTTT. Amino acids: CASSPGGSNTEAFF.

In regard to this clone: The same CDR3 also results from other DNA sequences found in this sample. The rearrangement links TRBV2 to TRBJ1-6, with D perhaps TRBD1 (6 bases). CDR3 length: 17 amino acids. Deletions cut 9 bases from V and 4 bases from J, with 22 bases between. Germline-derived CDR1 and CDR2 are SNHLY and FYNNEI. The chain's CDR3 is CASRERGRGPYNSPLHF. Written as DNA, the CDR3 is TGTGCCAGTAGGGAACGGGGCAGGGGCCCTTATAATTCACCCCTCCACTTT.

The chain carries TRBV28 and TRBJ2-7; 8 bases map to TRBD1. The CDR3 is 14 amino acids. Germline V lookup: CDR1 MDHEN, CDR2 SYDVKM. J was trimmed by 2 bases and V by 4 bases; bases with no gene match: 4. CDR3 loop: CASSWGQVAYEQYF. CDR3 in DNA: TGTGCCAGCAGTTGGGGACAGGTAGCCTACGAGCAGTACTTC. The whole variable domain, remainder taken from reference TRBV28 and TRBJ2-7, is DVKVTQSSRYLVKRTGEKVFLECVQDMDHENMFWYRQDPGLGLRLIYFSYDVKMKEKGDIPEGYSVSREKKERFSLILESASTNQTSMYLCASSWGQVAYEQYFGPGTRLTVT.

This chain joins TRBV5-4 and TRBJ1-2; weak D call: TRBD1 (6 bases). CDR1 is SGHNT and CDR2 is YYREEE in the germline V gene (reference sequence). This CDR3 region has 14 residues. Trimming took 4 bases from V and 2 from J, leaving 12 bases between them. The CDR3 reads CASSREGENYGYTF. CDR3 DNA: TGTGCCAGCAGCCGTGAGGGGGAGAACTATGGCTACACCTTC.

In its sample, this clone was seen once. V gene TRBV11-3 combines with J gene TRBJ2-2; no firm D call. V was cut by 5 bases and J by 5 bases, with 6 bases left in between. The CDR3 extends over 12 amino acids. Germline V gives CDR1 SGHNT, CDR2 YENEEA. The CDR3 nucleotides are TGTGCCAGCAGCCTTAAAACCGGGGAGCTGTTTTTT. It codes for CASSLKTGELFF.

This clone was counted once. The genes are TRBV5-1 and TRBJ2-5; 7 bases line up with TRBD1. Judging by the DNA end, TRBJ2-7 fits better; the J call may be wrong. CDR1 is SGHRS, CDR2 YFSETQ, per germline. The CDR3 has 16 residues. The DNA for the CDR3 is TGCGCCAGCAGCTTGGCCGTGGGGACAGCGACCTACGAGCAGTACTTC. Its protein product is CASSLAVGTATYEQYF.

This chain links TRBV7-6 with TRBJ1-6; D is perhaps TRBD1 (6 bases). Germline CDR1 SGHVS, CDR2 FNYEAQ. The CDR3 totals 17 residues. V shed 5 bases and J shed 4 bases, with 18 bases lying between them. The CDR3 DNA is TGTGCCAGCAGCCCACGGACAGTCCCTACTTATAATTCACCCCTCCACTTT. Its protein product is CASSPRTVPTYNSPLHF. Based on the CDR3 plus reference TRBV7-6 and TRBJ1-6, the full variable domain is GAGVSQSPRYKVTKRGQDVALRCDPISGHVSLYWYRQALGQGPEFLTYFNYEAQQDKSGLPNDRFSAERPEGSISTLTIQRTEQRDSAMYRCASSPRTVPTYNSPLHFGNGTRLTVT.

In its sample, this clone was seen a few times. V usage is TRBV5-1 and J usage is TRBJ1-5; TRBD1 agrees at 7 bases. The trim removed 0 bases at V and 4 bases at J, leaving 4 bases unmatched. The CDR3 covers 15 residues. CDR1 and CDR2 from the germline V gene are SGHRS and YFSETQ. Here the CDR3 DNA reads TGCGCCAGCAGCTTGGGAGGGGGCGATAATCAGCCCCAGCATTTT. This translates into CASSLGGGDNQPQHF.